One and the same sample provided the 23 T cell receptor beta chains below, sequenced in a study of shared clonotypes between healthy human individuals. The data were produced by immunoSEQ multiplex PCR, yet TCRdb's version contains in-frame clones alone and is incomplete. Of 450,000 to 500,000 clones listed, over 70% are singletons. Sequences were obtained from PBMCs. The receptors were gathered from a woman aged 40 to 49 in good health. Some clones in this sample may be carry-over from other donors' samples.

Points on this clone: A far larger clone differs by one base, so this is likely a read error. The chain joins TRBV5-6 to TRBJ1-2, with a possible D match to TRBD1 (6 bases). The CDR3 runs to 14 residues. In germline, CDR1 is SGHDT, CDR2 YYEEEE. In DNA, the CDR3 is TGTGCCAGCAGCTTGGATGGGGGCTTCTATGACTACACCTTC. Translation gives CASSLDGGFYDYTF.

The chain couples TRBV6-4 to TRBJ2-1; TRBD2 agrees at 9 bases. This CDR3 has 15 residues. Trimming took 5 bases from V and 2 from J; bases not matched to a gene: 4. Germline V gives CDR1 MRHNA, CDR2 SNTAGT. The CDR3, as DNA: TGTGCCAGCAGTTTAGCGGGAGAGGCCTACAATGAGCAGTTCTTC. The encoded protein is CASSLAGEAYNEQFF.

For this clone: The junction does not match germline at one end; this may be a read error. The rearrangement joins TRBV5-1 to TRBJ2-7, with a tentative D call TRBD2 (6 bases). Germline V lookup: CDR1 SGHRS, CDR2 YFSETQ. This CDR3 contains 14 residues. The CDR3 coding sequence is TGCGCCAGCAGCTTGGATGGGAGGAGTGACGAGCATTACTTC. Translating gives CASSLDGRSDEHYF.

About this clone: A far larger clone differs by one base, so this is likely a read error. Different DNA sequences within this sample yield the same CDR3. The V and J genes are TRBV9 and TRBJ2-1; the D gene is possibly TRBD1 (5 bases). V shed 2 bases and J shed 1 base, with 10 bases lying between them. The CDR3 contains 15 residues. Germline V CDR1 and CDR2: SGDLS, YYNGEE. CDR3 in DNA: TGTGCCAGCAGCGTCGACAGAGGTTCCTACAATGAGCAGTTCTTC. It codes for CASSVDRGSYNEQFF.

The CDR3 region is CASSLEGTGSWNEQFF. The CDR3 DNA is TGTGCCAGCAGCTTAGAGGGGACAGGGAGTTGGAATGAGCAGTTCTTC. The J gene is TRBJ2-1, the V gene TRBV11-3; 9 nucleotides agree with TRBD1. V shed 0 bases and J 7 bases; nucleotides not matched to a gene: 7. Germline V gene data show CDR1 as SGHNT and CDR2 as YENEEA. The CDR3 covers 16 residues.

There are a few counts of this clone. V gene TRBV28 combines with J gene TRBJ2-7; D is perhaps TRBD1 (5 bases). There are 13 residues in the CDR3. Trimming pared 2 bases from V and 6 bases from J, leaving 11 bases between. The germline CDR1 and CDR2 sequences are MDHEN and SYDVKM. CDR3 amino acids: CASSLPGLSEQYF. The CDR3, as DNA: TGTGCCAGCAGTTTACCAGGGTTAAGCGAGCAGTACTTC.

The chain joins TRBV29-1 to TRBJ1-3; TRBD1 is a possible D gene (6 bases). This CDR3 spans 15 amino acids. Germline-derived CDR1 and CDR2 are SQVTM and ANQGSEA. V lost 5 bases to trimming and J lost 0 bases, with 14 bases between them. The CDR3 DNA is TGCAGCGTTTACCAGACAGGAAACTCTGGAAACACCATATATTTT. It yields the protein CSVYQTGNSGNTIYF. Using reference TRBV29-1 and TRBJ1-3 for the parts outside the CDR3, the full variable domain is SAVISQKPSRDICQRGTSLTIQCQVDSQVTMMFWYRQQPGQSLTLIATANQGSEATYESGFVIDKFPISRPNLTFSTLTVSNMSPEDSSIYLCSVYQTGNSGNTIYFGEGSWLTVV.

Comments on this clone: A far larger clone is off by one base, so a read error is likely. The chain has TRBV9 and TRBJ1-2, with D uncertain. The CDR3 loop spans 13 amino acids. Germline CDR1 and CDR2: SGDLS and YYNGEE. Here the CDR3 reads CARSVEGWGGYTF. The CDR3 DNA reads as TGTGCCCGCAGCGTAGAAGGATGGGGTGGCTACACCTTC.

The V gene is TRBV19, the J gene TRBJ1-2, with TRBD1 matching over 10 bases. The J segment lost 7 bases and the V segment lost 10 bases, leaving 18 bases of the junction unmatched. This CDR3 is 16 amino acids long. The germline V gene has CDR1 LNHDA and CDR2 SQIVND (reference sequence). The CDR3, as DNA: TGTGCCACCAACTTTGGGACAGGGGCTTCATTAGGTGGCTACACCTTC. This encodes CATNFGTGASLGGYTF.

The chain carries TRBV9 and TRBJ2-7; TRBD2 matches 12 bases. The CDR3 consists of 16 residues. From germline, CDR1 is SGDLS and CDR2 YYNGEE. J lost 5 bases, V lost 3 bases, and 9 bases had no gene match. CDR3 nucleotide sequence: TGTGCCAGCAGCGCCTCCGGGACTAGCGGGTTCAACGAGCAGTACTTC. It specifies CASSASGTSGFNEQYF.

The CDR3: CASSQSLGLGSDEQYF. The CDR3 DNA reads as TGTGCCAGCAGCCAATCTTTGGGACTAGGGTCTGACGAGCAGTACTTC. The gene calls are TRBV14 and TRBJ2-7; 8 bases fit TRBD2. The CDR3 has 16 residues. Per the germline V gene, CDR1 is SGHDN and CDR2 is FVKESK. Losses at the gene ends were 2 bases for V and 5 bases for J; bases not matched to a gene: 11. The whole variable domain, filled in from reference TRBV14 and TRBJ2-7, reads EAGVTQFPSHSVIEKGQTVTLRCDPISGHDNLYWYRRVMGKEIKFLLHFVKESKQDESGMPNNRFLAERTGGTYSTLKVQPAELEDSGVYFCASSQSLGLGSDEQYFGPGTRLTVT.

The chain carries TRBV7-9 and TRBJ2-2, with D possibly called TRBD1 or TRBD2 (5 bases each). Per the germline V gene, CDR1 is SEHNR and CDR2 is FQNEAQ (reference sequence). The CDR3 extends over 19 amino acids. The V gene lost 1 base and the J gene lost 10 bases, with 28 bases spanning the gap. CDR3 in DNA: TGTGCCAGCAGCTTAGGGGGGAACCCACAGGTACAGACCGTCTTGGAGCTGTTTTTT. As protein: CASSLGGNPQVQTVLELFF.

CDR3 coding DNA: TGTGCCAGCAGGGTGGCGTTAGCGGGAAGCTATGAGCAGTTCTTC. The encoded protein is CASRVALAGSYEQFF. The rearrangement uses TRBV11-2 and TRBJ2-1, with 8 positions matching TRBD2. After removal of 6 bases from V and 8 bases from J, the junction contained 12 bases not matched to a gene. Germline V gene lookup returns CDR1 SGHAT and CDR2 FQNNGV. The CDR3 has 15 residues.

This clone has a handful of counts. A read error likely explains this, since a far larger clone differs by one base. The chain employs TRBV18 and TRBJ2-6, with 7 bases lining up with TRBD2. Germline V gene sequence: CDR1 KGHSH, CDR2 LQKENI. V shed 1 base, J shed 1 base, and the junction held 10 bases outside the gene matches. The CDR3 runs to 19 residues. CDR3 residues: CASSPLALVGGSGANVLTF. CDR3 DNA: TGTGCCAGCTCACCACTCGCACTAGTGGGAGGGTCTGGGGCCAACGTCCTGACTTTC. Based on the CDR3 plus reference TRBV18 and TRBJ2-6, the full variable domain is NAGVMQNPRHLVRRRGQEARLRCSPMKGHSHVYWYRQLPEEGLKFMVYLQKENIIDESGMPKERFSAEFPKEGPSILRIQQVVRGDSAAYFCASSPLALVGGSGANVLTFGAGSRLTVL.

V gene TRBV10-3 combines with J gene TRBJ2-1, with a possible D match to TRBD1 (5 bases). The CDR3 has 15 amino acids. With 4 bases removed from V and 3 bases from J, the gap between germline ends came to 13 bases. CDR1 is ENHRY and CDR2 is SYGVKD in the germline V gene. DNA for the CDR3: TGTGCCATCAGTGGGGGCTGGGGAAACTACAATGAGCAGTTCTTC. This codes for CAISGGWGNYNEQFF.

This clone appeared a single time. The chain uses TRBV30 and TRBJ2-7, with D uncertain. The germline CDR1 and CDR2 sequences are GTSNPN and SVGIG (reference sequence). V was clipped by 0 bases and J by 2 bases, with 23 bases between them. This CDR3 is 18 amino acids long. For the CDR3, the DNA is TGTGCCTGGAGTGTAACCCGGCACGTTGGCCCACTACCCTACGAGCAGTACTTC. This codes for CAWSVTRHVGPLPYEQYF.

This clone was counted only a few times. The chain couples TRBV19 to TRBJ1-1, with D perhaps matching TRBD1 (6 bases). CDR1 is LNHDA and CDR2 is SQIVND in the germline V gene (reference sequence). V gave up 6 bases and J gave up 0 bases, with 8 bases separating them. The length of the CDR3 is 13 residues. The CDR3: CASRRTVNTEAFF. CDR3 coding DNA: TGTGCCAGTAGAAGGACAGTGAACACTGAAGCTTTCTTT. The full variable domain, rest sourced from reference TRBV19 and TRBJ1-1, is DGGITQSPKYLFRKEGQNVTLSCEQNLNHDAMYWYRQDPGQGLRLIYYSQIVNDFQKGDIAEGYSVSREKKESFPLTVTSAQKNPTAFYLCASRRTVNTEAFFGQGTRLTVV.

A single count supports this clone. Other DNA sequences in the sample encode the same CDR3. The V and J genes are TRBV9 and TRBJ2-1; TRBD2 aligns across 10 bases. CDR1 and CDR2 (germline): SGDLS, YYNGEE. With V trimmed by 0 bases and J by 2 bases, 2 bases remained unmatched. The CDR3 length is 16 residues. The CDR3 loop is CASSVGLAGAYNEQFF. In nucleotides, the CDR3 is TGTGCCAGCAGCGTAGGGCTAGCGGGGGCCTACAATGAGCAGTTCTTC.

The gene calls are TRBV28 and TRBJ1-2; no clear D gene. This CDR3 region has 13 residues. V was shortened by 2 bases and J by 4 bases, with 8 bases between the two germline ends. From germline, CDR1 is MDHEN and CDR2 SYDVKM. The CDR3 loop reads CASSLISIYGYTF. Here the CDR3 DNA reads TGTGCCAGCAGTTTAATCAGTATCTATGGCTACACCTTC.

The CDR3 reads CASSLLPGMNTEAFF. The CDR3 bases are TGTGCCAGCAGTTTATTGCCAGGGATGAACACTGAAGCTTTCTTT. The V gene is TRBV28, the J gene TRBJ1-1; D is possibly TRBD1 (5 bases). Germline V CDR1 and CDR2: MDHEN, SYDVKM. The length of the CDR3 is 15 residues. V gave up 1 base and J gave up 0 bases, with 9 bases separating them.

This clone was observed many times. The genes are TRBV13 and TRBJ2-1; 12 bases agree with TRBD2. Trimming cost V 1 base and J 9 bases; bases outside gene matches: 10. Germline-derived CDR1 and CDR2 are PRHDT and FYEKMQ (reference sequence). This CDR3 spans 17 amino acids. CDR3 nucleotide sequence: TGTGCCAGCAGCTTAGAGGTGCTAGCGGGAGGGTCGAGTGAGCAGTTCTTC. Translated, it gives CASSLEVLAGGSSEQFF.

Details on this clone: A far bigger clonotype differs at one base, so this is likely a read error. The gene calls are TRBV4-2 and TRBJ2-7; 9 nucleotides align to TRBD1. Per germline, CDR1 LGHNA and CDR2 YNFKEQ. The CDR3 spans 15 residues. CDR3 sequence reads: CASSQGGGQGREQHF. In DNA form, the CDR3 reads TGTGCCAGCAGCCAGGGCGGGGGACAGGGTCGCGAGCAGCACTTC.

The chain links TRBV2 to TRBJ2-6; D not certain. The better agreement between TRBJ2-7 and the DNA end casts doubt on the J call. The CDR3 extends over 10 amino acids. Germline V gene sequence: CDR1 SNHLY, CDR2 FYNNEI. CDR3 protein: CASSEAKQYF. The CDR3 nucleotides read TGTGCCAGCAGTGAGGCGAAGCAGTACTTC.